The rows below give T cell receptor beta chains drawn from one sample of a study of T-cell reconstitution after alpha-beta-depleted transplantation in children. TCRdb reprocessed the PCR reads with MiXCR, giving one entry per CDR3 protein. This table holds approximately 390,000 distinct CDR3 sequences, approximately 11% found once. Sequenced here: PBMCs from the stem cell graft donor, sampled from the stem cell graft. Receptor source: a human donor who donated a stem cell graft to a child with acute myeloid leukemia. The CDR3 runs from the conserved cysteine through the conserved F or W. A D gene is named only where the DNA matches it firmly.

CDR3 protein: CASSRDRGWSEQFF
J gene: TRBJ2-1
D gene: TRBD1
V gene: TRBV18

CDR3 protein: CSARDPGSGANVLTF
J gene: TRBJ2-6
D gene: .
V gene: TRBV20-1

CDR3 protein: CSARTGGAGPSIF
J gene: TRBJ1-1
D gene: TRBD1
V gene: TRBV20-1

CDR3 protein: CASSLTAGVPYEQYF
J gene: TRBJ2-7
D gene: TRBD2
V gene: TRBV5-1

CDR3 protein: CASSAFTGELFF
J gene: TRBJ2-2
D gene: .
V gene: TRBV9

CDR3 protein: CASSPGTPNQPQHF
J gene: TRBJ1-5
D gene: .
V gene: TRBV27

CDR3 protein: CATLDRASTDTQYF
J gene: TRBJ2-3
D gene: .
V gene: TRBV12-3/TRBV12-4

CDR3 protein: CASSLTTGQANIQYF
J gene: TRBJ2-4
D gene: .
V gene: TRBV12-3/TRBV12-4

CDR3 protein: CASRPQLAQETQYF
J gene: TRBJ2-5
D gene: .
V gene: TRBV6-1

CDR3 protein: CASSQKTSGGNEQFF
J gene: TRBJ2-1
D gene: TRBD2
V gene: TRBV4-1

CDR3 protein: CASSLTSGVAGGEQYF
J gene: TRBJ2-7
D gene: TRBD2
V gene: TRBV6-8

CDR3 protein: CASTPEANVLTF
J gene: TRBJ2-6
D gene: .
V gene: TRBV12-3/TRBV12-4

CDR3 protein: CASSLAGGREGEKLFF
J gene: TRBJ1-4
D gene: .
V gene: TRBV5-1

CDR3 protein: CSARDTRTTQETQYF
J gene: TRBJ2-5
D gene: .
V gene: TRBV20-1

CDR3 protein: CASSLAGGPREQFF
J gene: TRBJ2-1
D gene: TRBD2
V gene: TRBV11-3

CDR3 protein: CASSEKAGAAADTQYF
J gene: TRBJ2-3
D gene: TRBD2
V gene: TRBV5-1

CDR3 protein: CASSLLGMPDQPQHF
J gene: TRBJ1-5
D gene: .
V gene: TRBV7-2

CDR3 protein: CSVGGGGARGVTGELFF
J gene: TRBJ2-2
D gene: TRBD2
V gene: TRBV29-1

CDR3 protein: CASSPTLGLAGGRGYNEQFF
J gene: TRBJ2-1
D gene: TRBD2
V gene: TRBV11-2

CDR3 protein: CSVSNGGGETQYF
J gene: TRBJ2-5
D gene: .
V gene: TRBV29-1

CDR3 protein: CASSRTLDRGRGQPQHF
J gene: TRBJ1-5
D gene: TRBD1
V gene: TRBV7-9

CDR3 protein: CASSRGGGTKAFF
J gene: TRBJ1-1
D gene: .
V gene: TRBV9

CDR3 protein: CASSLVSVAGGFTGELFF
J gene: TRBJ2-2
D gene: TRBD2
V gene: TRBV7-8

CDR3 protein: CSVLDSAYEQYF
J gene: TRBJ2-7
D gene: .
V gene: TRBV29-1

CDR3 protein: CSALRLAGDNEQFF
J gene: TRBJ2-1
D gene: TRBD2
V gene: TRBV20-1

CDR3 protein: CASSLQTAYNEQFF
J gene: TRBJ2-1
D gene: .
V gene: TRBV5-6

CDR3 protein: CASYHTGELFF
J gene: TRBJ2-2
D gene: .
V gene: TRBV6-5

CDR3 protein: CASNPLPGVLSYNEQFF
J gene: TRBJ2-1
D gene: .
V gene: TRBV6-1

CDR3 protein: CASSSPGQPNTEAFF
J gene: TRBJ1-1
D gene: TRBD1
V gene: TRBV6-5

CDR3 protein: CASSPKGQGVGNQPQHF
J gene: TRBJ1-5
D gene: TRBD1
V gene: TRBV18